The entry below gives a single T cell receptor beta chain sequence along with its context. The antigen is unknown. This sample was included in a study of shared clonotypes between healthy human individuals. This table comes from immunoSEQ multiplex PCR, and its TCRdb copy is limited to in-frame clones, with some not included. The sample yields over a million clones, 75% to 85% seen once. Study-level points and caveats: Between several donors, naive CD4 clonotypes were shared at a level of about 5%.

Germline V gene lookup returns CDR1 LNHDA and CDR2 SQIVND (reference sequence). This CDR3 is 14 amino acids long. V was trimmed by 4 bases and J by 3 bases, leaving 9 bases between them. Specimen: memory CD4+ T cells from PBMCs. The subset here: CD45RA-negative fraction. This receptor was taken from a man between 18 and 35 years old in good health. Some clones in this sample may be carry-over from other donors' samples. V is TRBV19 and J is TRBJ2-2, with a tentative D call TRBD1 (6 bases). The CDR3 bases are TGTGCCAGTAGTAGGGGACATGACACCGGGGAGCTGTTTTTT. Its translation is CASSRGHDTGELFF. Combining the CDR3 with reference TRBV19 and TRBJ2-2 gives the whole variable domain DGGITQSPKYLFRKEGQNVTLSCEQNLNHDAMYWYRQDPGQGLRLIYYSQIVNDFQKGDIAEGYSVSREKKESFPLTVTSAQKNPTAFYLCASSRGHDTGELFFGEGSRLTVL.